A single sample is the source of the 22 T cell receptor beta chains below, sequenced in a study of T cell responses to AZD1222 COVID-19 vaccine. TCRdb keeps only in-frame clones here, not all; method: immunoSEQ multiplex PCR. The sample records around 100,000 clones, roughly 89% being singletons. The sequences come from peripheral blood, collected on day 0 of AZD1222 vaccination. These receptors all stem from an adult in good health.

V usage is TRBV28 and J usage is TRBJ1-4; possible D gene TRBD1, 6 bases. CDR1 and CDR2 from the germline V gene are MDHEN and SYDVKM. This CDR3 is 14 amino acids long. Trimming left V 0 bases short and J 8 bases short, with 10 bases between. In DNA, the CDR3 is TGTGCCAGCAGTTTATGGGACAGCTGGGAAAAACTGTTTTTT. It translates to CASSLWDSWEKLFF.

This clone was seen a few times. The chain uses TRBV9 and TRBJ2-1; a weak D match, TRBD2 (6 bases). CDR1 and CDR2 (germline): SGDLS, YYNGEE. V gave up 4 bases and J gave up 2 bases, with 13 bases separating them. The CDR3 extends over 15 amino acids. CDR3 in amino acids: CASSPGTGAYNEQFF. CDR3 in DNA: TGTGCCAGCAGCCCAGGGACGGGAGCCTACAATGAGCAGTTCTTC.

The chain is built from TRBV5-6 and TRBJ1-2, with 7 bases aligning to TRBD1. The germline gives CDR1 SGHDT, CDR2 YYEEEE. This CDR3 has 15 residues. Trimming took 3 bases from V and 3 from J; bases not matched to a gene: 8. DNA for the CDR3: TGTGCCAGCAGCTCCGGGTGGGACAGTTACTATGGCTACACCTTC. Protein: CASSSGWDSYYGYTF.

This clone appeared once. The chain joins TRBV20-1 to TRBJ1-5; D ambiguous. The CDR3 has 14 residues. V lost 3 bases and J lost 3, with 12 bases in between. Germline values: CDR1 DFQATT, CDR2 SNEGSKA (reference sequence). CDR3 nucleotides: TGCAGTGCTAGTTCTGGGATACTCAATCAGCCCCAGCATTTT. It yields the protein CSASSGILNQPQHF.

The CDR3 sequence: CASSLGQGISYEQYF. The CDR3 region has the DNA TGTGCCAGCAGCTTAGGACAGGGGATCTCCTACGAGCAGTACTTC. This chain uses TRBV11-2 with TRBJ2-7, with 8 bases identical to TRBD1. CDR1 is SGHAT, CDR2 FQNNGV, per germline. Unmatched junction bases numbered 2, after V lost 1 base and J lost 0 bases. CDR3 length: 15 amino acids. The whole variable domain, remainder taken from reference TRBV11-2 and TRBJ2-7, is EAGVAQSPRYKIIEKRQSVAFWCNPISGHATLYWYQQILGQGPKLLIQFQNNGVVDDSQLPKDRFSAERLKGVDSTLKIQPAKLEDSAVYLCASSLGQGISYEQYFGPGTRLTVT.

The J gene is TRBJ1-3, the V gene TRBV28, with 7 positions matching TRBD1. J was trimmed by 0 bases and V by 5 bases; bases with no gene match: 1. This CDR3 has 14 residues. Germline-derived CDR1 and CDR2 are MDHEN and SYDVKM. The CDR3 sequence is CASSTGVSGNTIYF. The CDR3 nucleotides are TGTGCCAGCAGTACAGGGGTCTCTGGAAACACCATATATTTT. Based on the CDR3 plus reference TRBV28 and TRBJ1-3, the full variable domain is DVKVTQSSRYLVKRTGEKVFLECVQDMDHENMFWYRQDPGLGLRLIYFSYDVKMKEKGDIPEGYSVSREKKERFSLILESASTNQTSMYLCASSTGVSGNTIYFGEGSWLTVV.

This clone has only one observation. This chain connects TRBV3-1 (or the pseudogene TRBV3-2) to TRBJ2-1; 7 bases are shared with TRBD2. The CDR3 contains 17 residues. The junction had 5 bases not matched to a gene; V was cut back by 0 bases and J by 0 bases. The germline V gene has CDR1 LGHDT and CDR2 YNNKEL (reference sequence). DNA for the CDR3: TGTGCCAGCAGCCAAGATCCAGGCGGGAGCTCCTACAATGAGCAGTTCTTC. This codes for CASSQDPGGSSYNEQFF.

The CDR3 is CAISEDRGNWNTGELFF. The CDR3 DNA is TGTGCCATCAGTGAAGACAGGGGGAATTGGAACACCGGGGAGCTGTTTTTT. The V gene is TRBV10-3, the J gene TRBJ2-2, with 9 bases lining up with TRBD1. Germline CDR1 and CDR2: ENHRY and SYGVKD. V shed 3 bases, J shed 1 base, and the junction held 6 bases outside the gene matches. This CDR3 spans 17 amino acids.

The chain couples TRBV29-1 to TRBJ2-4, with 11 bases fitting TRBD2. Trimming took 7 bases from V and 8 from J; bases not matched to a gene: 4. The germline gives CDR1 SQVTM, CDR2 ANQGSEA. The CDR3 contains 12 residues. The CDR3 spells CSGKLAGDIQYF. As DNA, the CDR3 is TGCAGCGGGAAACTAGCGGGAGACATTCAGTACTTC.

In this sample, this clone turned up once. The chain combines TRBV3-1 (or the pseudogene TRBV3-2) with TRBJ1-4; D perhaps matches TRBD1 (5 bases). CDR1 is LGHDT and CDR2 is YNNKEL in the germline V gene (reference sequence). The V end lost 2 bases, the J end lost 8 bases, and 6 bases lay between the germline ends. The CDR3 is made up of 12 amino acids. CDR3 sequence reads: CASSQNREKLFF. The CDR3 bases are TGTGCCAGCAGCCAAAACAGGGAAAAACTGTTTTTT.

The genes are TRBV15 and TRBJ1-2; a possible D gene is TRBD1 (5 bases). There are 18 residues in the CDR3. In germline, CDR1 is LNHNV, CDR2 YYDKDF (reference sequence). V lost 2 bases and J 5 bases, leaving 24 bases between the germline ends. The CDR3 DNA reads TGTGCCACCAGCAGACGGACAAGGAAAGGACTTACTGCATATGGCTACACCTTC. Protein: CATSRRTRKGLTAYGYTF.

The chain couples TRBV7-9 to TRBJ1-2, with 7 bases aligning to TRBD1. Per germline, CDR1 SEHNR and CDR2 FQNEAQ (reference sequence). This CDR3 spans 12 amino acids. V gave up 5 bases and J gave up 5 bases; unmatched junction bases: 2. CDR3 residues: CASSAQGYGYTF. CDR3 DNA: TGTGCCAGCAGCGCACAGGGGTATGGCTACACCTTC.

The J gene is TRBJ2-5, the V gene TRBV30; D is perhaps TRBD1 or TRBD2 (5 bases each). Trimming took 3 bases from V and 4 from J, leaving 9 bases between them. There are 12 residues in the CDR3. Germline V gene sequence: CDR1 GTSNPN, CDR2 SVGIG (reference sequence). The CDR3 sequence is CAWRKRGETQYF. Here the CDR3 DNA reads TGTGCCTGGAGGAAGAGGGGAGAGACCCAGTACTTC.

V is TRBV24-1 and J is TRBJ1-2, with D possibly being TRBD1 (5 bases). Deletions cut 8 bases from V and 3 bases from J, with 15 bases between. The germline V gene has CDR1 KGHDR and CDR2 SFDVKD. CDR3 length equals 14 residues. The CDR3 DNA reads as TGTGCCACCACCCGAGACCCCAGGGACTATGGCTACACCTTC. Its protein is CATTRDPRDYGYTF.

The count of this clone is one. This chain links TRBV30 with TRBJ2-7, with D unclear. V lost 1 base and J lost 6, with 7 bases in between. Germline CDR1 is GTSNPN and CDR2 is SVGIG (reference sequence). This CDR3 region has 11 residues. The CDR3 DNA follows: TGTGCCTGGAGTGACAGCTTCGAGCAGTACTTC. Translated, it gives CAWSDSFEQYF.

J is TRBJ2-3 and V is TRBV18; D is unclear. CDR3 length: 14 residues. V lost 0 bases to trimming and J lost 2 bases, with 6 bases between them. Germline lookup yields CDR1 KGHSH and CDR2 LQKENI. This CDR3 reads CASSPPLNTDTQYF. CDR3 DNA: TGTGCCAGCTCACCACCCCTAAACACAGATACGCAGTATTTT. The full variable domain, completed using reference TRBV18 and TRBJ2-3, is NAGVMQNPRHLVRRRGQEARLRCSPMKGHSHVYWYRQLPEEGLKFMVYLQKENIIDESGMPKERFSAEFPKEGPSILRIQQVVRGDSAAYFCASSPPLNTDTQYFGPGTRLTVL.

The chain is built from TRBV28 and TRBJ1-5; a weak D match, TRBD1 (5 bases). Looked up from germline, CDR1 is MDHEN and CDR2 is SYDVKM. V lost 6 bases and J 2 bases, leaving 11 bases between the germline ends. The CDR3 runs to 14 residues. CDR3 coding DNA: TGTGCCAGCAGACCAGGAGGGGGCAATCAGCCCCAGCATTTT. It codes for CASRPGGGNQPQHF.

The gene calls are TRBV6-6 and TRBJ1-1; D remains ambiguous. Trimming stripped 8 bases from V and 1 base from J, with 5 bases between. Germline CDR1 is MNHNY and CDR2 is SVGAGI (reference sequence). The CDR3 runs 11 residues. The CDR3 protein is CASGRNTEAFF. Here the CDR3 DNA reads TGTGCCAGCGGCCGGAACACTGAAGCTTTCTTT.

The gene calls are TRBV6-1 and TRBJ2-4; D perhaps matches TRBD1 (6 bases). V was clipped by 2 bases and J by 6 bases, with 17 bases between them. The germline gives CDR1 MNHNS, CDR2 SASEGT. CDR3 length: 16 residues. The chain's CDR3 is CASSENGLGQLNIQYF. CDR3 nucleotides: TGTGCCAGCAGTGAAAACGGGCTCGGACAGCTAAACATTCAGTACTTC.

J is TRBJ2-7 and V is TRBV18; 10 bases map to TRBD1. Looked up from germline, CDR1 is KGHSH and CDR2 is LQKENI. The CDR3 is 16 residues long. V was clipped by 4 bases and J by 3 bases; unmatched bases: 9. DNA for the CDR3: TGTGCCAGCTCACTCCGGGAGGGACAGGGGCTCTACGAGCAGTACTTC. Its translation is CASSLREGQGLYEQYF.

This clone has just one count. This chain connects TRBV19 to TRBJ2-7; D may be TRBD2 (5 bases). Trimming removed 9 bases at V and 3 bases at J, with 18 bases between. Germline lookup yields CDR1 LNHDA and CDR2 SQIVND (reference sequence). The CDR3 is 14 residues long. CDR3 amino acids: CASKASGNSYEQYF. The CDR3 nucleotides read TGTGCCAGCAAAGCTTCCGGGAACAGCTACGAGCAGTACTTC.

V gene TRBV4-2 combines with J gene TRBJ2-1, with D perhaps TRBD2 (6 bases). Germline-derived CDR1 and CDR2 are LGHNA and YNFKEQ. The CDR3 extends over 14 amino acids. V dropped 5 bases and J dropped 9 bases, with 17 bases sitting between them. Here the CDR3 DNA reads TGTGCCAGCAGCTCTCGCGGGAAAGAGGGTGAGCAGTTCTTC. As protein: CASSSRGKEGEQFF.